Listed below are T cell receptor beta chains from one sample, sequenced in a study of CD8 T cells in ankylosing spondylitis. Each CDR3 protein is one row after TCRdb ran MiXCR on the 5' RACE reads. The table includes about 160,000 distinct CDR3 sequences, 15% to 20% detected once. Sequencing input: blood, either unsorted or a sorted T cell fraction (not recorded which). The receptors were sampled from a male donor with ankylosing spondylitis or in good health (not recorded which). Both conserved end residues are part of each CDR3. D genes are given only for firm matches. Clone size appears in some rows only: once, few, many, or a class for an expanded clone.

size: -; V: TRBV2; D: TRBD2; J: TRBJ2-3; DNA: TGTGCCAGCACGAGCGGGAGTACAGATACGCAGTATTTT; CDR3: CASTSGSTDTQYF
size: many; V: TRBV5-4; D: -; J: TRBJ2-3; DNA: TGTGCCAGCAGCTTGTACCAGAACACAGATACGCAGTATTTT; CDR3: CASSLYQNTDTQYF
size: many; V: TRBV5-1; D: TRBD2; J: TRBJ2-3; DNA: TGCGCCAGCAGCTTGGGGAACCCTAGCGGGGGGAGCACAGATACGCAGTATTTT; CDR3: CASSLGNPSGGSTDTQYF
size: -; V: TRBV5-1; D: TRBD1; J: TRBJ2-3; DNA: TGCGCCAGCAGCTTGGGGACAGGGGCGGGAGATACGCAGTATTTT; CDR3: CASSLGTGAGDTQYF
size: many; V: TRBV28; D: -; J: TRBJ2-1; DNA: TGTGCCAGCAGTCCCCCGGACAGCCACATTTACAATGAGCAGTTCTTC; CDR3: CASSPPDSHIYNEQFF
size: -; V: TRBV10-2; D: -; J: TRBJ2-7; DNA: TGCGCCAGCAGTGACGGCCACGAGCAGTACTTC; CDR3: CASSDGHEQYF
size: -; V: TRBV14; D: -; J: TRBJ1-1; DNA: TGTGCCAGCAGCCAAGGTGGGAAAATGAACACTGAAGCTTTCTTT; CDR3: CASSQGGKMNTEAFF
size: -; V: TRBV12-3/TRBV12-4; D: -; J: TRBJ1-1; DNA: TGTGCCATACAGACAATCCTTGAAGCTTTCTTT; CDR3: CAIQTILEAFF
size: -; V: TRBV2; D: -; J: TRBJ2-3; DNA: TGTGCCAGCAGTTCCTGGGCTACAGATACGCAGTATTTT; CDR3: CASSSWATDTQYF
size: few; V: TRBV2; D: -; J: TRBJ1-5; DNA: TGTGCCAGCAGTGTTGGCAGCCTGGGGCCCCAGCATTTT; CDR3: CASSVGSLGPQHF
size: -; V: TRBV2; D: -; J: TRBJ2-1; DNA: TGTGCCAGCAGCAACCTCAATGAGCAGTTCTTC; CDR3: CASSNLNEQFF
size: many; V: TRBV20-1; D: -; J: TRBJ2-2; DNA: TGCAGTGCTAGAGCGGGGCGGAGCGGGGAGCTGTTTTTT; CDR3: CSARAGRSGELFF
size: many; V: TRBV12-3/TRBV12-4; D: TRBD1; J: TRBJ1-5; DNA: TGTGCCAGCAGGCCAGGGGGAACGGACGATCAGCCCCAGCATTTT; CDR3: CASRPGGTDDQPQHF
size: many; V: TRBV5-1; D: -; J: TRBJ2-2; DNA: TGCGCCAGCAGCTTGGAAGTTATCGGGGAGCTGTTTTTT; CDR3: CASSLEVIGELFF
size: few; V: TRBV6-5; D: TRBD1; J: TRBJ2-7; DNA: TGTGCCAGCAGTTACGGGACAGGGGTCGGCGAGCAGTACTTC; CDR3: CASSYGTGVGEQYF
size: many; V: TRBV5-1; D: TRBD2; J: TRBJ2-1; DNA: TGCGCCAGCAGCTTGGCTCTAGCGGGAGGTGAGCAGTTCTTC; CDR3: CASSLALAGGEQFF
size: many; V: TRBV20-1; D: TRBD2; J: TRBJ2-1; DNA: TGCAGTGCCATGACTAGCGGGGACAGCTCCTACAATGAGCAGTTCTTC; CDR3: CSAMTSGDSSYNEQFF
size: -; V: TRBV15; D: -; J: TRBJ1-4; DNA: TGTGCCACCAGCAGAGGTGGGGCGGAAAAACTGTTTTTT; CDR3: CATSRGGAEKLFF
size: many; V: TRBV10-2; D: -; J: TRBJ2-3; DNA: TGCGCCAGCAGTGAGTCGAGCAGGGCGGCAGATACGCAGTATTTT; CDR3: CASSESSRAADTQYF
size: few; V: TRBV7-9; D: -; J: TRBJ2-4; DNA: TGTGCCAGCAGCTTAGGCCTTCAGGGGTTTAGCATTCAGTACTTC; CDR3: CASSLGLQGFSIQYF
size: few; V: TRBV28; D: -; J: TRBJ1-5; DNA: TGTGCCAGCACCCTCGGCAGGTATAGCAATCAGCCCCAGCATTTT; CDR3: CASTLGRYSNQPQHF
size: many; V: TRBV5-1; D: -; J: TRBJ2-7; DNA: TGCGCCAGCAGAGAGGGATGGGCCGAGCAGTACTTC; CDR3: CASREGWAEQYF
size: many; V: TRBV5-1; D: TRBD2; J: TRBJ2-1; DNA: TGCGCCAGCAGCTTGGACCCGGCAGGAAGCGGGAGCTACAATGAGCAGTTCTTC; CDR3: CASSLDPAGSGSYNEQFF
size: many; V: TRBV6-5; D: TRBD1; J: TRBJ2-7; DNA: TGTGCCAGCAGTTACTCGGGGACAGCAACCTACGAGCAGTACTTC; CDR3: CASSYSGTATYEQYF
size: -; V: TRBV29-1; D: -; J: TRBJ1-2; DNA: TGCAGCGTTGAACGACGGCTCGTCTATGGCTACACCTTC; CDR3: CSVERRLVYGYTF
size: many; V: TRBV20-1; D: -; J: TRBJ2-5; DNA: TGCAGTGCTAGGGGGAACGGTCGGGAGACCCAGTACTTC; CDR3: CSARGNGRETQYF
size: -; V: TRBV5-5; D: -; J: TRBJ2-1; DNA: TGTGCCAGCAGGACTAATCGAGGATGGAATGAGCAGTTCTTC; CDR3: CASRTNRGWNEQFF
size: many; V: TRBV20-1; D: -; J: TRBJ1-1; DNA: TGCAGTGCTAGAGAGGCAGCCAACACTGAAGCTTTCTTT; CDR3: CSAREAANTEAFF
size: many; V: TRBV5-6; D: -; J: TRBJ2-7; DNA: TGTGCCAGCAGCTTGGGTCGAGGGAACTACGAGCAGTACTTC; CDR3: CASSLGRGNYEQYF
size: many; V: TRBV5-1; D: -; J: TRBJ2-6; DNA: TGCGCCAGCAGCTTGGATCCAGGCTCTGGGGCCAACGTCCTGACTTTC; CDR3: CASSLDPGSGANVLTF
size: -; V: TRBV20-1; D: -; J: TRBJ1-5; DNA: TGCAGTGCTACATTAAAGTACCAGCCCCAGCATTTT; CDR3: CSATLKYQPQHF
size: many; V: TRBV15; D: -; J: TRBJ1-5; DNA: TGTGCCACCAGCAGAGATCCGTCCCGGGTTGGCGGCAATCAGCCCCAGCATTTT; CDR3: CATSRDPSRVGGNQPQHF
size: many; V: TRBV9; D: TRBD2; J: TRBJ2-1; DNA: TGTGCCAGCAGCTTTAGCGGGAGTAACCATGAGCAGTTCTTC; CDR3: CASSFSGSNHEQFF
size: -; V: TRBV11-1; D: TRBD2; J: TRBJ2-7; DNA: TGTGCCAGCAGCCTAGGACTAGCGGGACGATCCGAGCAGTACTTC; CDR3: CASSLGLAGRSEQYF
size: many; V: TRBV15; D: -; J: TRBJ2-7; DNA: TGTGCCACCAGCAGAGATCAAAGTATCTTCGGGATCTACGAGCAGTACTTC; CDR3: CATSRDQSIFGIYEQYF
size: many; V: TRBV5-1; D: -; J: TRBJ2-2; DNA: TGCGCCAGCAGCTCTTACACCGGGGAGCTGTTTTTT; CDR3: CASSSYTGELFF
size: -; V: TRBV5-1; D: TRBD2; J: TRBJ2-1; DNA: TGCGCCAGCAGCTTGGCCCAGCGGGAGTTAAATGAGCAGTTCTTC; CDR3: CASSLAQRELNEQFF
size: many; V: TRBV5-1; D: -; J: TRBJ2-2; DNA: TGCGCCAGCAGCTTGGAGGGGGAGCTGTTTTTT; CDR3: CASSLEGELFF
size: many; V: TRBV10-3; D: -; J: TRBJ2-7; DNA: TGTGCCAGCCGGGACACGAGCTACGAGCAGTACTTC; CDR3: CASRDTSYEQYF
size: -; V: TRBV6-5; D: -; J: TRBJ2-5; DNA: TGTGCCAGCAGTATTAACGGGTACTACCAAGAGACCCAGTACTTC; CDR3: CASSINGYYQETQYF
size: -; V: TRBV29-1; D: TRBD2; J: TRBJ2-2; DNA: TGCAGCGTTCGGCTAGCGGGAGTCCGGAGCACCGGGGAGCTGTTTTTT; CDR3: CSVRLAGVRSTGELFF
size: many; V: TRBV4-2; D: TRBD1; J: TRBJ1-6; DNA: TGTGCCAGCAGCACCCGGGACAGGGGAAATTCACCCCTCCACTTT; CDR3: CASSTRDRGNSPLHF
size: -; V: TRBV20-1; D: -; J: TRBJ2-1; DNA: TGCAGTGCTAGTAGGCCCCAGGGGGACTCCTTAACGAGCTCCTACAATGAGCAGTTCTTC; CDR3: CSASRPQGDSLTSSYNEQFF
size: many; V: TRBV5-1; D: TRBD2; J: TRBJ2-1; DNA: TGCGCCAGCAGCCCCTATCTAGCGGGTCCTTACAATGAGCAGTTCTTC; CDR3: CASSPYLAGPYNEQFF
size: many; V: TRBV5-1; D: TRBD2; J: TRBJ2-1; DNA: TGCGCCAGCAGCTTGGCTGGGACTAGCGGCTACAATGAGCAGTTCTTC; CDR3: CASSLAGTSGYNEQFF
size: few; V: TRBV7-2; D: -; J: TRBJ2-5; DNA: TGTGCCAGCAGCTTATGGCAGGCAGAGACCCAGTACTTC; CDR3: CASSLWQAETQYF
size: -; V: TRBV20-1; D: -; J: TRBJ2-2; DNA: TGCAGTGCTAGTGCGGCGGGCGGGGACATCACCGGGGAGCTGTTTTTT; CDR3: CSASAAGGDITGELFF
size: -; V: TRBV19; D: -; J: TRBJ1-1; DNA: TGTGCCAGTAACCCGCCAGGCCTGGGGACTGAAGCTTTCTTT; CDR3: CASNPPGLGTEAFF
size: many; V: TRBV20-1; D: -; J: TRBJ2-1; DNA: TGCAGTGCTAGAGGCGGGGAAACCTACAATGAGCAGTTCTTC; CDR3: CSARGGETYNEQFF
size: few; V: TRBV2; D: -; J: TRBJ1-6; DNA: TGTGCCAGCAGTGTCGACAACTCACCCCTCCACTTT; CDR3: CASSVDNSPLHF
size: -; V: TRBV7-6; D: -; J: TRBJ1-1; DNA: TGTGCCGGCAGCTCTTTCTGGGAGAACACTGAAGCTTTCTTT; CDR3: CAGSSFWENTEAFF
size: few; V: TRBV20-1; D: -; J: TRBJ2-7; DNA: TGCAGTGCTGGCCGGGACGTTTACGAGCAGTACTTC; CDR3: CSAGRDVYEQYF
size: -; V: TRBV30; D: -; J: TRBJ1-2; DNA: TGTGCCTGGAGTGTAATCTCGGGATATGGCTACACCTTC; CDR3: CAWSVISGYGYTF
size: many; V: TRBV14; D: -; J: TRBJ2-1; DNA: TGTGCCAGCAGCCAATCTAGCGAGATTTACAATGAGCAGTTCTTC; CDR3: CASSQSSEIYNEQFF
size: -; V: TRBV29-1; D: TRBD1; J: TRBJ2-7; DNA: TGCAGCGTTGTGGGGACAGGGTCCTACGAGCAGTACTTC; CDR3: CSVVGTGSYEQYF
size: few; V: TRBV29-1; D: -; J: TRBJ2-7; DNA: TGCAGCGTTCAGGGGACGAGCTCCTACGAGCAGTACTTC; CDR3: CSVQGTSSYEQYF
size: many; V: TRBV27; D: -; J: TRBJ2-7; DNA: TGTGCCAGCAGTTTATCCGGGGTGGGCCAGACCTACGAGCAGTACTTC; CDR3: CASSLSGVGQTYEQYF